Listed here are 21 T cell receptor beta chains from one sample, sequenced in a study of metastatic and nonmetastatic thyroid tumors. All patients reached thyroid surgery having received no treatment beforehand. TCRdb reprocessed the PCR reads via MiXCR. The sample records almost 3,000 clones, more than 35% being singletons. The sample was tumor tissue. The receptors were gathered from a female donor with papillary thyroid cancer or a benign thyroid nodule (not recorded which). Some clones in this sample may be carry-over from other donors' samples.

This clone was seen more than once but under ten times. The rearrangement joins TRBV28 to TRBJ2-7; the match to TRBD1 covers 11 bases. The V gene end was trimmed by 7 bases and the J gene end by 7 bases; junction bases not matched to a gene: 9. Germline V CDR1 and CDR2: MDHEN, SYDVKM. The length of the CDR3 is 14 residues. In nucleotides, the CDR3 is TGTGCCAGCATTCCCCCTGGGACAGGGGGAGAGCAGTACTTC. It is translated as CASIPPGTGGEQYF.

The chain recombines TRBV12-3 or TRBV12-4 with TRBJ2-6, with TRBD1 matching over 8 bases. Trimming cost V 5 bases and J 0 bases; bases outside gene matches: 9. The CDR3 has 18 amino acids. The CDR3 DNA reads TGTGCCAGCAGTCCTAGGACAGGGACACCCTCTGGGGCCAACGTCCTGACTTTC. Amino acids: CASSPRTGTPSGANVLTF.

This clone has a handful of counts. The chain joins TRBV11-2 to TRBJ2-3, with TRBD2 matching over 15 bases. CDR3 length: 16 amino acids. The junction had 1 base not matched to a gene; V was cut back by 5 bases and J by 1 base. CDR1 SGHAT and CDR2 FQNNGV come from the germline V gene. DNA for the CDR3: TGTGCCAGCAGCAGGACTAGCGGGGGGGGCACAGATACGCAGTATTTT. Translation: CASSRTSGGGTDTQYF.

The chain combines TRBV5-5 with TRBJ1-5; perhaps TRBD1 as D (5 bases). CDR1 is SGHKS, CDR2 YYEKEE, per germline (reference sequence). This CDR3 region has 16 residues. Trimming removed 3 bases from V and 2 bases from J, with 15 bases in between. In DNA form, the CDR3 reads TGTGCCAGCAGCTCAAGGGGAGGGACGGGCAATCAGCCCCAGCATTTT. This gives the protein CASSSRGGTGNQPQHF.

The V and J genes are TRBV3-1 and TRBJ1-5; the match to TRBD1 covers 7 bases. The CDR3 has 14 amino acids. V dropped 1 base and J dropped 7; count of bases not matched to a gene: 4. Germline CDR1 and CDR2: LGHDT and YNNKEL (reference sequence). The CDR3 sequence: CASSQGTGRQPQHF. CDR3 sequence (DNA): TGTGCCAGCAGCCAAGGGACAGGTCGCCAGCCCCAGCATTTT.

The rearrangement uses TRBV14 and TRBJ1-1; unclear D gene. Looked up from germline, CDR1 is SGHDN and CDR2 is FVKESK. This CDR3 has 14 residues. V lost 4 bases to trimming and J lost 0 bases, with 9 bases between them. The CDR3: CASSPPGMNTEAFF. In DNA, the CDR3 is TGTGCCAGCAGCCCACCTGGGATGAACACTGAAGCTTTCTTT. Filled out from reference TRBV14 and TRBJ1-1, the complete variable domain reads EAGVTQFPSHSVIEKGQTVTLRCDPISGHDNLYWYRRVMGKEIKFLLHFVKESKQDESGMPNNRFLAERTGGTYSTLKVQPAELEDSGVYFCASSPPGMNTEAFFGQGTRLTVV.

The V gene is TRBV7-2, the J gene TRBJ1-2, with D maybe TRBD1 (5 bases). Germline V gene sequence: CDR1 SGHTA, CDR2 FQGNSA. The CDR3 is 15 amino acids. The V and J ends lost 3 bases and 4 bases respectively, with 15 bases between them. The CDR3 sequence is CASSLGGIRSYGYTF. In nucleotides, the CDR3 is TGTGCCAGCAGCTTGGGGGGGATCCGCAGCTATGGCTACACCTTC.

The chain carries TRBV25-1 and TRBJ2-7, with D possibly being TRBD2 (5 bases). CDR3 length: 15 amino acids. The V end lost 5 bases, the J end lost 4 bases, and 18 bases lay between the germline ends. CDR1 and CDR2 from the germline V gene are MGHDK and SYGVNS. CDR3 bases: TGTGCCAGCAGTTGGGCGCCGAGCGGAAAGTACGAGCAGTACGTC. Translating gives CASSWAPSGKYEQYV.

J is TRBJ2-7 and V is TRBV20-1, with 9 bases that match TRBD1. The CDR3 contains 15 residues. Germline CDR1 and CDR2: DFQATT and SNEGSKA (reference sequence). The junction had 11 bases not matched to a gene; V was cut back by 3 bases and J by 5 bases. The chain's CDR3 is CSARGGTGHTNEQYF. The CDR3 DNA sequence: TGCAGTGCTAGGGGTGGGACAGGGCATACCAACGAGCAGTACTTC.

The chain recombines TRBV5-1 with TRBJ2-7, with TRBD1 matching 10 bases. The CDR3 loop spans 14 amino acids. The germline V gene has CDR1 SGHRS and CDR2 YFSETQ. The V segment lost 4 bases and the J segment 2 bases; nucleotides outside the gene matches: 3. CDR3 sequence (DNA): TGCGCCAGCAGCGCGGGACAGGGGACCTACGAGCAGTACTTC. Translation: CASSAGQGTYEQYF. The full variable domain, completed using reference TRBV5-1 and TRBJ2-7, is KAGVTQTPRYLIKTRGQQVTLSCSPISGHRSVSWYQQTPGQGLQFLFEYFSETQRNKGNFPGRFSGRQFSNSRSEMNVSTLELGDSALYLCASSAGQGTYEQYFGPGTRLTVT.

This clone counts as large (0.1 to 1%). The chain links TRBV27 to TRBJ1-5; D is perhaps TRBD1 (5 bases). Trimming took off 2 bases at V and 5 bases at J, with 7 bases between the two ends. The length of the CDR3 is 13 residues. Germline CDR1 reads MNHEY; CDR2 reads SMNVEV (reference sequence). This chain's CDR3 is CASSLGGYQPQHF. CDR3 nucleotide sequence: TGTGCCAGCAGTTTAGGGGGTTATCAGCCCCAGCATTTT.

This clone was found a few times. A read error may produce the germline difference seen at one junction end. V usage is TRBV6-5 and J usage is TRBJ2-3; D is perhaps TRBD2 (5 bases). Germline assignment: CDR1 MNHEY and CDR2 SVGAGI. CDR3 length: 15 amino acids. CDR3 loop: CASSDSRAGTDTQYF. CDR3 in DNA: TGTGCCAGCAGTGACTCGCGGGCCGGCACAGATACGCAGTATTTT.

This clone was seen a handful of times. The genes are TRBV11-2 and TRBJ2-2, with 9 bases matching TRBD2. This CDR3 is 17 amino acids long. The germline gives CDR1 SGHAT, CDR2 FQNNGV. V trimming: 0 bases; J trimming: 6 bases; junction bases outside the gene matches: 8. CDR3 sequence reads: CASSLDFAGGPSGELFF. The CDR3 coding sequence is TGTGCCAGCAGCTTAGATTTCGCGGGAGGGCCCTCCGGGGAGCTGTTTTTT.

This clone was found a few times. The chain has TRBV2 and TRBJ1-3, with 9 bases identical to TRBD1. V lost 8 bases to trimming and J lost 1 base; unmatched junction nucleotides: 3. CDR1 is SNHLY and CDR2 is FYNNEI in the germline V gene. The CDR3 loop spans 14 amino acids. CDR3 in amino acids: CASHDRGSGNTIYF. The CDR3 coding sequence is TGTGCCAGCCATGACAGGGGGTCTGGAAACACCATATATTTT.

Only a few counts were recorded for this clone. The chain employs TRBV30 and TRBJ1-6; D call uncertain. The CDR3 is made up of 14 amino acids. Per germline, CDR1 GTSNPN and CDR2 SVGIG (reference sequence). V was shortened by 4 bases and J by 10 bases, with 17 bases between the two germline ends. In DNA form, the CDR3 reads TGTGCCTGGAAGAAGGGAGCTATACCCTCACCCCTCCACTTT. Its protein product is CAWKKGAIPSPLHF.

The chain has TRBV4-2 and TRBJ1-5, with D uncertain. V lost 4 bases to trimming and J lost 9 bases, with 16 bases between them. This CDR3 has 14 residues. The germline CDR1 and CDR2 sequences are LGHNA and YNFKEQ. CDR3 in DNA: TGTGCCAGCAGCCCGAGGACCGGGGAGGTGCCCCAGCATTTT. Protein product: CASSPRTGEVPQHF.

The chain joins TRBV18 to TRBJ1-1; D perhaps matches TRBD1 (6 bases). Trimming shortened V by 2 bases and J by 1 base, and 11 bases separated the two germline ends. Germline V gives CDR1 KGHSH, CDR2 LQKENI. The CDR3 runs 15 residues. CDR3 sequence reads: CASSPYQGSNTEAFF. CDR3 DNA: TGTGCCAGCTCACCATATCAGGGGTCGAACACTGAAGCTTTCTTT.

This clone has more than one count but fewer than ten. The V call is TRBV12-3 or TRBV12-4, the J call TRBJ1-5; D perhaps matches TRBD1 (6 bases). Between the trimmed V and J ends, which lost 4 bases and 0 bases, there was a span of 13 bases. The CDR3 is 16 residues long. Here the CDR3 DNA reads TGTGCCAGCAGTTCGGACAGACCTTATAGCAATCAGCCCCAGCATTTT. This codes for CASSSDRPYSNQPQHF.

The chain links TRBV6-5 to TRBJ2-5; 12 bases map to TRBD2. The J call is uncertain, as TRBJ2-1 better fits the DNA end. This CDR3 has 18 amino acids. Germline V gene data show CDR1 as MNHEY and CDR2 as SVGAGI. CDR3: CASSHPTSGSTSYNEQFF. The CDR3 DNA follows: TGTGCCAGCAGCCATCCGACTAGCGGGAGTACTTCCTACAATGAGCAGTTCTTC.

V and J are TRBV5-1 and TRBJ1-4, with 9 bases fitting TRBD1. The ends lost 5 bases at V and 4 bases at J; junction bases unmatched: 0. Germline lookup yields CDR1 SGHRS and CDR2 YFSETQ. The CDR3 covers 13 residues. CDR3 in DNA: TGCGCCAGCAGGGACAGGGGTAATGAAAAACTGTTTTTT. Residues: CASRDRGNEKLFF.

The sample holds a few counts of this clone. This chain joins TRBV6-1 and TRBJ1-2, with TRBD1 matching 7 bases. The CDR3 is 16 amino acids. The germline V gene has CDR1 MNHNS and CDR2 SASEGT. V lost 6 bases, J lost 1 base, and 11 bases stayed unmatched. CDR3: CASSLVGGGLNYGYTF. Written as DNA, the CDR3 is TGTGCCAGCAGCTTGGTGGGAGGGGGCCTTAACTATGGCTACACCTTC.